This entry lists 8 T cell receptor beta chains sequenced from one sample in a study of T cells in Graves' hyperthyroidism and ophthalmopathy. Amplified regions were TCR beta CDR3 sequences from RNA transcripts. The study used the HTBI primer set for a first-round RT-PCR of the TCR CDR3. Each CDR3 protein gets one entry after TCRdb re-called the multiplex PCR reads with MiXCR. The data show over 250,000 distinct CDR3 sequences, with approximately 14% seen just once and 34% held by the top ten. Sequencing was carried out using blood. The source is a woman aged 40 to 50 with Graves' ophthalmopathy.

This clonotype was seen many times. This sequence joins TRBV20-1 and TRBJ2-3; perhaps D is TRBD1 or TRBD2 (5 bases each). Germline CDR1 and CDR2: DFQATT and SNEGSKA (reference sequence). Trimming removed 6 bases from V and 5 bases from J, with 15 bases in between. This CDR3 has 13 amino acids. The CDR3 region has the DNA TGCAGTGCCCTTGGACCGAGGGGAGATACGCAGTATTTT. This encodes CSALGPRGDTQYF.

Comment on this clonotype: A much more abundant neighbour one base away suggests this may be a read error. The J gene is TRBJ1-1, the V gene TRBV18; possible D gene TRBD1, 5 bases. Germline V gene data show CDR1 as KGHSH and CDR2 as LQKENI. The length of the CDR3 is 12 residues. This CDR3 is CAGSSGFTEAFF. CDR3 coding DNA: TGTGCCGGCTCATCAGGGTTCACTGAAGCTTTCTTT.

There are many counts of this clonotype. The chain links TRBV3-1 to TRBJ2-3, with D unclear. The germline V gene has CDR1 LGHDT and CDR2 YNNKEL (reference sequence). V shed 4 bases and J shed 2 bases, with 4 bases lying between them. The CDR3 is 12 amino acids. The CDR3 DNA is TGTGCCAGCAGCCCTCACACAGATACGCAGTATTTT. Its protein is CASSPHTDTQYF.

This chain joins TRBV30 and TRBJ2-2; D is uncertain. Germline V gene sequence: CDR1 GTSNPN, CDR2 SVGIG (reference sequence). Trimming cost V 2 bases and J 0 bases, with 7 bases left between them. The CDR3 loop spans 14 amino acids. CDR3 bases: TGTGCCTGGAGTAGACGCCCGAACACCGGGGAGCTGTTTTTT. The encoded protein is CAWSRRPNTGELFF.

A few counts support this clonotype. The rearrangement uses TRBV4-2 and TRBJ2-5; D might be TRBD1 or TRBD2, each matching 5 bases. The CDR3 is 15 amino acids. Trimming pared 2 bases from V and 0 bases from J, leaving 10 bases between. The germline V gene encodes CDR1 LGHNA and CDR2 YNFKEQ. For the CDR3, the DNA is TGTGCCAGCAGCCAAAGGGACGGGGACCAAGAGACCCAGTACTTC. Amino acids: CASSQRDGDQETQYF.

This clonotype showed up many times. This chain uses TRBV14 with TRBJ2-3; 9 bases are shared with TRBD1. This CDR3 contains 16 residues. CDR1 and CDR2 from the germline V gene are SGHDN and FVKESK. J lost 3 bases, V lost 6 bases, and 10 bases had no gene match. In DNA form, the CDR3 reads TGTGCCAGCAGACCTGCAGGGGACAGGGAGACAGATACGCAGTATTTT. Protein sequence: CASRPAGDRETDTQYF.

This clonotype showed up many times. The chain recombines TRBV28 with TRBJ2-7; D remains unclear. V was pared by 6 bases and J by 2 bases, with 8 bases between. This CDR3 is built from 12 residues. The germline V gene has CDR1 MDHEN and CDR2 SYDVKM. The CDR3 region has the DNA TGTGCCAGCAGCCTGCCGACCTACGAGCAGTACTTC. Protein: CASSLPTYEQYF.

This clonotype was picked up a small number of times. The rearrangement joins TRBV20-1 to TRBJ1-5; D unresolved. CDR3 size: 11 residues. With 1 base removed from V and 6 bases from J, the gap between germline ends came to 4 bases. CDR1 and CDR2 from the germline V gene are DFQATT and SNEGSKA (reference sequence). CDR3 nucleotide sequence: TGCAGTGCTAGAGGGGGTCAGCCCCAGCATTTT. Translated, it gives CSARGGQPQHF.